Each of the 30 T cell receptor beta chains below was sequenced from the same sample in a study of cytomegalovirus exposure and HLA in healthy donors. The PCR contained 60 Vbeta and 13 Jbeta primers. Produced via immunoSEQ multiplex PCR; TCRdb's table is partial and in-frame only. Its table lists fewer than 200,000 clones. Sample: PBMCs. Every receptor here comes from a man aged 30 to 39 in good health and CMV-seronegative.

Details on this clone: The junction departs from germline at one end; a sequencing error may be responsible. This sequence joins TRBV6-1 and TRBJ2-2, with D maybe TRBD2 (5 bases). In germline, CDR1 is MNHNS, CDR2 SASEGT. The CDR3 is 15 amino acids. This CDR3 reads CASSEAGRNTGKLFF. DNA of the CDR3: TGTGCCAGCAGTGAAGCAGGCAGGAACACCGGGAAGCTGTTTTTT.

The genes are TRBV5-1 and TRBJ2-1, with 8 bases lining up with TRBD1. This CDR3 comprises 15 residues. Germline V gives CDR1 SGHRS, CDR2 YFSETQ. J was trimmed by 1 base and V by 4 bases; bases with no gene match: 4. CDR3 in DNA: TGCGCCAGCAGCAGGACAGGGTCGTCCTACAATGAGCAGTTCTTC. It yields the protein CASSRTGSSYNEQFF.

This chain connects TRBV28 to TRBJ1-2; no clear D. There are 12 residues in the CDR3. Germline V gene data show CDR1 as MDHEN and CDR2 as SYDVKM. Trimming took 2 bases from V and 8 from J, leaving 9 bases between them. The CDR3 reads CASSLKRLGYTF. CDR3 nucleotides: TGTGCCAGCAGTTTAAAGAGGTTAGGCTACACCTTC.

The gene calls are TRBV11-3 and TRBJ1-1, with D perhaps TRBD1 (6 bases). The V and J ends lost 3 bases and 6 bases respectively, with 17 bases between them. Germline CDR1 is SGHNT and CDR2 is YENEEA. This CDR3 is 15 amino acids long. The CDR3 is CASSFSGDAWAEAFF. CDR3 coding DNA: TGTGCCAGCAGCTTCTCAGGGGACGCTTGGGCTGAAGCTTTCTTT.

V gene TRBV7-3 combines with J gene TRBJ2-1; TRBD2 matches at 11 bases. The ends lost 4 bases at V and 8 bases at J; junction bases unmatched: 10. CDR3 length: 16 residues. Germline-derived CDR1 and CDR2 are SGHTA and FQGTGA. The CDR3 bases are TGTGCCAGCAGCTCATTAGCGGGAGGGCCGAGCCATGAGCAGTTCTTC. Translation gives CASSSLAGGPSHEQFF.

The chain employs TRBV15 and TRBJ1-1, with unresolved D. Germline CDR1 and CDR2: LNHNV and YYDKDF (reference sequence). With 0 bases removed from V and 9 bases from J, the gap between germline ends came to 14 bases. The CDR3 covers 14 residues. The CDR3 reads CATSREAHSNQAFF. DNA for the CDR3: TGTGCCACCAGCAGAGAGGCGCACAGTAACCAAGCTTTCTTT. The full variable domain, rest sourced from reference TRBV15 and TRBJ1-1, is DAMVIQNPRYQVTQFGKPVTLSCSQTLNHNVMYWYQQKSSQAPKLLFHYYDKDFNNEADTPDNFQSRRPNTSFCFLDIRSPGLGDTAMYLCATSREAHSNQAFFGQGTRLTVV.

The rearrangement uses TRBV2 and TRBJ1-5; D gene uncertain. The CDR3 is 14 residues long. Between the trimmed V and J ends, which lost 6 bases and 7 bases, there was a span of 16 bases. Germline V CDR1 and CDR2: SNHLY, FYNNEI. CDR3 residues: CASSRGFPGQPQHF. The CDR3 region has the DNA TGTGCCAGCAGCCGAGGGTTTCCCGGGCAGCCCCAGCATTTT.

The chain has TRBV9 and TRBJ2-1; D is perhaps TRBD1 (6 bases). The CDR3 is 16 residues long. The V end was cut by 4 bases, the J end by 7 bases, with 21 bases between. CDR1 is SGDLS and CDR2 is YYNGEE in the germline V gene. The CDR3 sequence is CASSPDGVGGSNEQFF. CDR3 coding DNA: TGTGCCAGCAGCCCAGACGGAGTTGGGGGCTCTAATGAGCAGTTCTTC. The variable domain in full, with the rest retrieved from reference TRBV9 and TRBJ2-1, is DSGVTQTPKHLITATGQRVTLRCSPRSGDLSVYWYQQSLDQGLQFLIQYYNGEERAKGNILERFSAQQFPDLHSELNLSSLELGDSALYFCASSPDGVGGSNEQFFGPGTRLTVL.

The chain links TRBV6-6 to TRBJ2-7, with 9 nucleotides matching TRBD2. The CDR3 is 14 residues long. Looked up from germline, CDR1 is MNHNY and CDR2 is SVGAGI (reference sequence). J was trimmed by 6 bases and V by 3 bases; bases with no gene match: 6. The DNA of the CDR3 is TGTGCCAGCAGTTATGGCGGGAGGGCGATCGAGCAGTACTTC. As protein: CASSYGGRAIEQYF.

The J gene is TRBJ2-3, the V gene TRBV27, with 7 positions matching TRBD1. Unmatched junction bases numbered 7, after V lost 1 base and J lost 0 bases. The germline gives CDR1 MNHEY, CDR2 SMNVEV (reference sequence). This CDR3 has 17 residues. CDR3 loop: CASSLFVTGVSTDTQYF. The CDR3 coding sequence is TGTGCCAGCAGTTTATTCGTCACAGGGGTTAGCACAGATACGCAGTATTTT.

The chain employs TRBV29-1 and TRBJ2-1; the D gene is possibly TRBD1 (5 bases). The V gene lost 6 bases and the J gene lost 0 bases, with 15 bases spanning the gap. This CDR3 region has 15 residues. Per the germline V gene, CDR1 is SQVTM and CDR2 is ANQGSEA. The CDR3 region is CSVALGPSSYNEQFF. In DNA form, the CDR3 reads TGCAGCGTCGCCCTGGGGCCCTCCTCCTACAATGAGCAGTTCTTC.

CDR3 sequence (DNA): TGTGCCAGCTCTCCGGGACAGGGAAAAGATTCACCCCTCCACTTT. It specifies CASSPGQGKDSPLHF. This chain links TRBV18 with TRBJ1-6, with 9 bases matching TRBD1. After removal of 6 bases from V and 8 bases from J, the junction contained 8 bases not matched to a gene. The CDR3 spans 15 residues. Germline loops: CDR1 KGHSH, CDR2 LQKENI.

This chain links TRBV19 with TRBJ2-5, with 7 bases lining up with TRBD1. Looked up from germline, CDR1 is LNHDA and CDR2 is SQIVND (reference sequence). With V trimmed by 4 bases and J by 1 base, 0 bases remained unmatched. The CDR3 is 13 amino acids. CDR3 in amino acids: CASSRQGQETQYF. The DNA of the CDR3 is TGTGCCAGTAGTAGACAGGGCCAAGAGACCCAGTACTTC.

The J gene is TRBJ2-5, the V gene TRBV29-1; TRBD2 is a possible D gene (5 bases). CDR1 is SQVTM, CDR2 ANQGSEA, per germline. CDR3 length equals 12 residues. Trimming took 6 bases from V and 3 from J, leaving 11 bases between them. This CDR3 reads CSVARGEETQYF. Here the CDR3 DNA reads TGCAGCGTGGCTCGGGGAGAAGAGACCCAGTACTTC. The variable domain in full, completed from reference TRBV29-1 and TRBJ2-5, reads SAVISQKPSRDICQRGTSLTIQCQVDSQVTMMFWYRQQPGQSLTLIATANQGSEATYESGFVIDKFPISRPNLTFSTLTVSNMSPEDSSIYLCSVARGEETQYFGPGTRLLVL.

This chain joins TRBV27 and TRBJ1-1; D is possibly TRBD1 (6 bases). The germline V gene encodes CDR1 MNHEY and CDR2 SMNVEV (reference sequence). The CDR3 is 16 amino acids. V dropped 4 bases and J dropped 1 base, with 16 bases sitting between them. The CDR3 here is CASSYAGAPQNTEAFF. Here the CDR3 DNA reads TGTGCCAGCAGTTACGCAGGGGCCCCTCAGAACACTGAAGCTTTCTTT.

The J gene is TRBJ1-4, the V gene TRBV2; 9 nucleotides match TRBD1. Germline V CDR1 and CDR2: SNHLY, FYNNEI. The CDR3 covers 14 residues. The V and J ends lost 11 bases and 5 bases, in that order; junction bases with no gene match: 9. The CDR3, as DNA: TGTGCCGGACGGACAGGGGTTCGGAATGAAAAACTGTTTTTT. Its translation: CAGRTGVRNEKLFF.

The chain has TRBV4-3 and TRBJ2-5, with TRBD2 as a possible D gene (7 bases). Germline CDR1 LGHNA, CDR2 YSLEER. Trimming took 0 bases from V and 4 from J, leaving 21 bases between them. The CDR3 is 18 amino acids. Written as DNA, the CDR3 is TGCGCCAGCAGCCAAGAAGCGGGGCTTGGTAGGGGGGGAGAGACCCAGTACTTC. This encodes CASSQEAGLGRGGETQYF.

This chain joins TRBV28 and TRBJ2-7, with 10 bases aligning to TRBD2. After removal of 3 bases from V and 1 base from J, the junction contained 6 bases not matched to a gene. This CDR3 has 16 amino acids. The V gene's germline CDR1 is MDHEN and CDR2 SYDVKM. This CDR3 reads CASSLAGLAASYEQYF. Here the CDR3 DNA reads TGTGCCAGCAGTTTGGCCGGACTAGCGGCTTCCTACGAGCAGTACTTC.

J is TRBJ2-7 and V is TRBV10-2; 7 nucleotides agree with TRBD2. CDR3 length: 13 amino acids. J was trimmed by 3 bases and V by 2 bases; bases with no gene match: 1. CDR1 and CDR2 from the germline V gene are WSHSY and SAAADI. CDR3 residues: CASSEAGVYEQYF. For the CDR3, the DNA is TGCGCCAGCAGTGAGGCGGGGGTCTACGAGCAGTACTTC.

The chain employs TRBV5-1 and TRBJ1-5; TRBD1 is a possible D gene (6 bases). Trimming stripped 0 bases from V and 3 bases from J, with 7 bases between. The CDR3 has 14 amino acids. The germline gives CDR1 SGHRS, CDR2 YFSETQ. The CDR3 reads CASSLGQDNQPQHF. The CDR3 bases are TGCGCCAGCAGCTTGGGACAGGACAATCAGCCCCAGCATTTT.

The chain employs TRBV5-1 and TRBJ1-6; perhaps TRBD1 as D (5 bases). The CDR3 is 14 residues long. V lost 0 bases and J 8 bases, leaving 9 bases between the germline ends. CDR1 is SGHRS and CDR2 is YFSETQ in the germline V gene. CDR3 protein: CASSLAKGYSPLHF. CDR3 coding DNA: TGCGCCAGCAGCTTGGCCAAGGGGTATTCACCCCTCCACTTT. Looking up the rest from reference TRBV5-1 and TRBJ1-6 gives the full variable domain: KAGVTQTPRYLIKTRGQQVTLSCSPISGHRSVSWYQQTPGQGLQFLFEYFSETQRNKGNFPGRFSGRQFSNSRSEMNVSTLELGDSALYLCASSLAKGYSPLHFGNGTRLTVT.

The chain couples TRBV11-2 to TRBJ1-2, with 8 bases matching TRBD1. The CDR3 is 14 residues long. The V and J ends lost 5 bases and 6 bases, in that order; junction bases with no gene match: 8. CDR1 and CDR2 from the germline V gene are SGHAT and FQNNGV. CDR3 DNA: TGTGCCAGCAGCCCCGGACAGGGTAGCCATGGCTACACCTTC. Encoded protein: CASSPGQGSHGYTF.

This sequence joins TRBV11-2 and TRBJ1-1, with a possible D match to TRBD1 (6 bases). Germline loops: CDR1 SGHAT, CDR2 FQNNGV. The CDR3 has 15 amino acids. Trimming cost V 0 bases and J 3 bases, with 11 bases left between them. CDR3 DNA: TGTGCCAGCAGCTTAGATACAGGGTTCTACACTGAAGCTTTCTTT. It translates to CASSLDTGFYTEAFF.

The chain joins TRBV19 to TRBJ2-7, with TRBD2 as a possible D gene (6 bases). Germline values: CDR1 LNHDA, CDR2 SQIVND (reference sequence). With 7 bases removed from V and 3 bases from J, the gap between germline ends came to 19 bases. This CDR3 is built from 15 residues. The CDR3 DNA reads TGTGCCAGTACCCTGGGGCAGGGAGGCAACTACGAGCAGTACTTC. It encodes CASTLGQGGNYEQYF. Complete variable domain (other parts from reference TRBV19 and TRBJ2-7): DGGITQSPKYLFRKEGQNVTLSCEQNLNHDAMYWYRQDPGQGLRLIYYSQIVNDFQKGDIAEGYSVSREKKESFPLTVTSAQKNPTAFYLCASTLGQGGNYEQYFGPGTRLTVT.

V is TRBV27 and J is TRBJ2-7, with D maybe TRBD2 (6 bases). Looked up from germline, CDR1 is MNHEY and CDR2 is SMNVEV (reference sequence). The CDR3 contains 11 residues. V lost 6 bases and J lost 6, with 9 bases in between. The CDR3 region has the DNA TGTGCCAGCAGGGGACTTAGCGAGCAGTACTTC. As protein: CASRGLSEQYF.

The J gene is TRBJ1-1, the V gene TRBV29-1; 9 bases are shared with TRBD1. Germline trimming cut 6 bases from V and 4 bases from J; bases unmatched to any gene: 3. The germline gives CDR1 SQVTM, CDR2 ANQGSEA. CDR3 length equals 12 residues. This chain's CDR3 is CSVTDRGTEAFF. The CDR3 DNA reads TGCAGCGTGACGGACAGGGGCACTGAAGCTTTCTTT.

The CDR3 loop is CASSPRPDQPQHF. The DNA for the CDR3 is TGTGCCAGTAGTCCTCGTCCCGATCAGCCCCAGCATTTT. The gene calls are TRBV19 and TRBJ1-5, with D hard to call. CDR1 LNHDA and CDR2 SQIVND come from the germline V gene (reference sequence). The length of the CDR3 is 13 residues. V lost 5 bases and J 5 bases, leaving 10 bases between the germline ends.

The chain links TRBV5-1 to TRBJ1-4; D remains ambiguous. The CDR3 loop spans 15 amino acids. Germline lookup yields CDR1 SGHRS and CDR2 YFSETQ. Trimming shortened V by 4 bases and J by 8 bases, and 18 bases separated the two germline ends. CDR3: CASSPGFKGEEKLFF. CDR3 bases: TGCGCCAGCAGCCCCGGGTTTAAAGGAGAAGAAAAACTGTTTTTT.

The V call is TRBV5-1, the J call TRBJ2-2; 9 bases are a match to TRBD2. This CDR3 comprises 16 residues. Germline trimming cut 1 base from V and 5 bases from J; bases unmatched to any gene: 6. CDR1 is SGHRS, CDR2 YFSETQ, per germline. The CDR3 loop reads CASSLRATSGTGELFF. CDR3 coding DNA: TGCGCCAGCAGCTTGCGAGCGACTAGCGGTACCGGGGAGCTGTTTTTT.

The chain couples TRBV6-1 to TRBJ2-7; TRBD2 agrees at 8 bases. The V segment lost 4 bases and the J segment 2 bases; nucleotides outside the gene matches: 7. Germline V gene lookup returns CDR1 MNHNS and CDR2 SASEGT. The CDR3 totals 15 residues. DNA of the CDR3: TGTGCCAGCAGTGTAACGGGGGGGGACGCCTACGAGCAGTACTTC. Amino acids: CASSVTGGDAYEQYF.